This T cell receptor beta chain was observed in a study of OX40 agonist ivuxolimab in advanced cancers. Study overall: Melanoma, hepatocellular carcinoma, head and neck or renal cell cancer occurred in dose-escalation patients. Patients achieving partial responses numbered three: one hepatocellular carcinoma case and two cutaneous melanoma cases.

Clones were sequenced by immunoSEQ multiplex PCR, and TCRdb holds only the in-frame ones, with some missing. This table has roughly 80,000 clones, 80% to 90% appearing once. Patients with autoimmune history or systemic immunosuppression were excluded. Study conclusions and caveats: Low clonal expansion, among the lowest seen, marked partial responders at 0.1-3.0 mg/kg.

About this clone itself: Its antigen is unknown.

V shed 0 bases and J 2 bases; nucleotides not matched to a gene: 7. The CDR3 sequence is 17 residues long. In germline, CDR1 is SGDLS, CDR2 YYNGEE. The input for sequencing was CD4+ or CD8+ T cells sorted from blood, taken in a trial of the OX40 agonist ivuxolimab. This clonotype originated in an adult with an advanced solid tumor such as melanoma, head and neck, liver or kidney cancer. J is TRBJ2-3 and V is TRBV9; 9 bases match TRBD2. CDR3 nucleotide sequence: TGTGCCAGCAGCGTAGTGCCAGCGGGGGGTTACACAGATACGCAGTATTTT. This translates into CASSVVPAGGYTDTQYF.